Detailed here is one T cell receptor (beta chain). This sample was taken from a study of human T cells and chemical hapten exposure. MiXCR, applied by TCRdb to the RACE reads, yields one record per CDR3 protein. The repertoire consists of 350,000 to 400,000 distinct CDR3 sequences, with approximately 5.1% occurring once and the leading ten covering just over 2.5%. Time point given: pre-sensitization, week 0. Treatment given: therapeutic diphenylcyclopropenone sensitization with weekly scalp DPC. The CDR3 runs 13 residues. V was pared by 6 bases and J by 1 base, with 12 bases between. CDR1 and CDR2 from the germline V gene are SQVTM and ANQGSEA.

The source material was whole blood, sampled in connection with sensitization to the hapten diphenylcyclopropenone (DPC). The chain uses TRBV29-1 and TRBJ1-1; TRBD1 is a possible D gene (6 bases). The TCR sequence derives from a woman in her 50s with alopecia areata. Some clones in this sample may be carry-over from other donors' samples. The chain's CDR3 is CSVGGHENTEAFF. CDR3 nucleotide sequence: TGCAGCGTGGGGGGGCACGAGAACACTGAAGCTTTCTTT.